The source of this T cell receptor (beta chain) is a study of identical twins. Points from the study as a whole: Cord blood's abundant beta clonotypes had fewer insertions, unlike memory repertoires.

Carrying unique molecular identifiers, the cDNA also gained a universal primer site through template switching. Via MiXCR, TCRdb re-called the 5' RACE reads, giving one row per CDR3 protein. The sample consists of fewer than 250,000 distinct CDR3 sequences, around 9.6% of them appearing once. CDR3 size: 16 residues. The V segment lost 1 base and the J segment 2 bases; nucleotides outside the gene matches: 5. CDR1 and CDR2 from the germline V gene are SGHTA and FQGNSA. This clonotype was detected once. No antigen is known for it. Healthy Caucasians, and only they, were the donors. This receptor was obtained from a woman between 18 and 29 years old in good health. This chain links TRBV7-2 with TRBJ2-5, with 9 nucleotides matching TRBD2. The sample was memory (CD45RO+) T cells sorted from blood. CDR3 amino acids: CASSLGSSGGQETQYF. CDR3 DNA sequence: TGTGCCAGCAGCTTAGGGAGCAGCGGGGGGCAAGAGACCCAGTACTTC.